This TCR beta chain was sequenced during a study of prognosis after radiotherapy for stage I lung cancer. Findings and limits, study-wide: Lower Shannon entropy values were found after stereotactic body radiation therapy in patients who developed distant metastases.

Researchers took about 5.9 milliliters of peripheral blood at each of two time points. Germline V gene sequence: CDR1 SGHRS, CDR2 YFSETQ. The trim removed 7 bases at V and 1 base at J, leaving 5 bases unmatched. This CDR3 has 16 amino acids. Sample share makes this clonotype medium-sized. The antigen is unknown. Two-round multiplex PCR, the amplification method, yielded TCR beta CDR3 from genomic DNA. Every TRBV and TRBJ gene had its own specific primer in first-round PCR. During the second PCR round, universal primers were used. TCRdb independently ran MiXCR on the multiplex PCR reads; one entry per CDR3 protein. The table has 24,000 or so distinct CDR3 sequences, about two fifths seen once.

The chain recombines TRBV5-1 with TRBJ2-3, with TRBD2 matching over 14 bases. The sample here was PBMCs, taken before or after stereotactic body radiation therapy (not recorded which). The TCR sequence derives from a donor over 45 with non-small cell lung cancer. The CDR3 sequence is CASLSGLAGGTDTQYF. CDR3 in DNA: TGCGCCAGCCTGTCGGGACTAGCGGGGGGCACAGATACGCAGTATTTT.